These T cell receptor beta chains were read from a single sample in a study of cytomegalovirus exposure and HLA in healthy donors. Clones were sequenced by immunoSEQ multiplex PCR, and TCRdb holds only the in-frame ones, with some missing. The sample yields 150,000 to 200,000 clones, 75% to 90% seen once. The specimen was PBMCs. All receptors come from a man aged 45-65 years in good health and CMV-seronegative. CDR3s include the opening cysteine and the closing phenylalanine or tryptophan. The D gene is left open where the match is weak. Part of the rows lack a size; the others show once, few, many or a class for expanded clones.

CDR3aa | CDR3nt | abundance | d_gene | j_gene | v_gene
CASIGALNTEAFF | TGTGCCAGCATAGGGGCTTTGAACACTGAAGCTTTCTTT | . | . | TRBJ1-1 | TRBV6-1
CASSPSRGNYGYTF | TGTGCCAGCAGCCCCTCCAGGGGAAACTATGGCTACACCTTC | . | . | TRBJ1-2 | TRBV7-2
CASSGTGGIGELFF | TGTGCCAGCAGCGGGACAGGTGGAATCGGGGAGCTGTTTTTT | . | TRBD1 | TRBJ2-2 | TRBV9
CASSPYTGEVTGELFF | TGTGCCAGTAGTCCCTATACTGGAGAGGTTACCGGGGAGCTGTTTTTT | once | . | TRBJ2-2 | TRBV19
CASSLEVGADPRTGELFF | TGTGCCAGCAGCTTAGAAGTAGGGGCAGACCCGAGGACCGGGGAGCTGTTTTTT | . | . | TRBJ2-2 | TRBV7-9
CSSSLVGAQEGYTF | TGTTCCAGCAGCTTAGTAGGGGCCCAGGAGGGCTACACCTTC | . | . | TRBJ1-2 | TRBV7-9
CASSAHWNTEAFF | TGTGCCAGCAGCGCGCACTGGAACACTGAAGCTTTCTTT | . | . | TRBJ1-1 | TRBV9
CASSSQGVGTEAFF | TGTGCCAGCAGCTCACAGGGTGTGGGCACTGAAGCTTTCTTT | . | . | TRBJ1-1 | TRBV7-6
CASSSRLALRDYEQYF | TGTGCCAGCAGCTCCCGACTAGCTTTGCGGGATTACGAGCAGTACTTC | . | TRBD2 | TRBJ2-7 | TRBV5-4
CASSLRQGAKDETQYF | TGCGCCAGCAGCTTGAGGCAGGGGGCGAAGGACGAGACCCAGTACTTC | . | TRBD1 | TRBJ2-5 | TRBV5-1
CASSFGTGNYGYTF | TGTGCCAGCAGCTTTGGGACAGGAAACTATGGCTACACCTTC | . | TRBD1 | TRBJ1-2 | TRBV7-8
CASSVQGSGGYTF | TGTGCCAGCAGCGTTCAGGGGTCAGGTGGCTACACCTTC | . | . | TRBJ1-2 | TRBV7-8
CASKKDRGSYNEQFF | TGTGCCAGCAAAAAGGACAGGGGATCCTACAATGAGCAGTTCTTC | . | TRBD1 | TRBJ2-1 | TRBV6-5
CASRTKRDTEAFF | TGTGCCAGCCGAACCAAACGGGATACTGAAGCTTTCTTT | few | . | TRBJ1-1 | TRBV6-5
CASSLGAGIDEQYF | TGTGCCAGCAGCTTAGGGGCAGGGATCGACGAGCAGTACTTC | . | . | TRBJ2-7 | TRBV7-9
CASSFVPLAGGSSYNEQFF | TGTGCCAGCAGCTTCGTTCCTTTGGCGGGAGGGAGCTCCTACAATGAGCAGTTCTTC | . | TRBD2 | TRBJ2-1 | TRBV5-8
CASSFPASGGSYEQYF | TGTGCCAGCAGTTTCCCCGCCTCAGGGGGCTCCTACGAGCAGTACTTC | . | TRBD1 | TRBJ2-7 | TRBV28
CASSSQTGPNEKLFF | TGTGCCAGCAGCTCACAGACAGGGCCTAATGAAAAACTGTTTTTT | . | TRBD1 | TRBJ1-4 | TRBV11-2
CASSLRGAAYEQYF | TGTGCCAGCAGCTTGCGCGGGGCCGCCTACGAGCAGTACTTC | . | . | TRBJ2-7 | TRBV5-6
CASSVAPGTADTQYF | TGTGCCAGCAGCGTAGCCCCGGGAACCGCGGATACGCAGTATTTT | . | . | TRBJ2-3 | TRBV9